This TCR beta chain was profiled in a study of T cells in Graves' hyperthyroidism and ophthalmopathy. Whole-study results and caveats: Model output signaled ophthalmopathy a median roughly 6.5 months ahead of onset. Most thyroid clonotypes expanded above 0.001 appeared in blood too.

CDR1 and CDR2 (germline): MDHEN, SYDVKM. This CDR3 has 16 amino acids. V lost 5 bases, J lost 5 bases, and 10 bases stayed unmatched. This clonotype was detected many times. The antigen remains unidentified. What was amplified from RNA transcripts were TCR beta CDR3 regions. The HTBI set primed first-round TCR CDR3 RT-PCR. TCRdb fed the multiplex PCR reads into MiXCR, producing one record per CDR3 protein. The table has under 300,000 distinct CDR3 sequences, 13% to 15% seen once. The hyperthyroidism was newly diagnosed and had lasted under 2 months; the patients were aged 18 to 65. This sequence joins TRBV28 and TRBJ1-5; 9 bases map to TRBD1. What was sequenced was blood. The clonotype originates from a middle-aged woman with Graves' hyperthyroidism that later progressed to Graves' ophthalmopathy. CDR3 sequence (DNA): TGTGCCAGCAGTCCGGGGGGGACAGGGACCCATCAGCCCCAGCATTTT. It yields the protein CASSPGGTGTHQPQHF.